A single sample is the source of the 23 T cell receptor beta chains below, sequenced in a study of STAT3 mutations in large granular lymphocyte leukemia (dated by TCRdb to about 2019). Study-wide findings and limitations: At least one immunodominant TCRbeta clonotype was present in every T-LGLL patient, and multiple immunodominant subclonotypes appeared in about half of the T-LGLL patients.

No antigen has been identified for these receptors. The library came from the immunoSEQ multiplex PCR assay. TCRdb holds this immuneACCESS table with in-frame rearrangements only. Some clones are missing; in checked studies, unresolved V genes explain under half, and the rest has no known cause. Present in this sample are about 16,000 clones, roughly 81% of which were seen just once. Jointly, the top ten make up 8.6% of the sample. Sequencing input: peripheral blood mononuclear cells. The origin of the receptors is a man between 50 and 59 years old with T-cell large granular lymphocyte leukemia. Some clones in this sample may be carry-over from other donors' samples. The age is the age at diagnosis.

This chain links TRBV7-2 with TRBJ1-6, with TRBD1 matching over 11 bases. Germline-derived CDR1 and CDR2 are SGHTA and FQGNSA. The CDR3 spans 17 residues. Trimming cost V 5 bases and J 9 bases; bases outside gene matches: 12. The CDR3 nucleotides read TGTGCCAGCAGCCTAGGGATCCGGGACAGGGGGTTTTCACCCCTCCACTTT. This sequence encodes CASSLGIRDRGFSPLHF. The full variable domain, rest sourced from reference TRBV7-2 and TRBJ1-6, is GAGVSQSPSNKVTEKGKDVELRCDPISGHTALYWYRQSLGQGLEFLIYFQGNSAPDKSGLPSDRFSAERTGGSVSTLTIQRTQQEDSAVYLCASSLGIRDRGFSPLHFGNGTRLTVT.

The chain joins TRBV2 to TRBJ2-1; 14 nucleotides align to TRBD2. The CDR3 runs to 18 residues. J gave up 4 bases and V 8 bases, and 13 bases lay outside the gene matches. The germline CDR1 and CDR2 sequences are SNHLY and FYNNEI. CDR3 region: CASSTGTSGREVYNEQFF. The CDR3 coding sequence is TGTGCCAGCTCGACCGGGACTAGCGGGAGAGAAGTTTACAATGAGCAGTTCTTC. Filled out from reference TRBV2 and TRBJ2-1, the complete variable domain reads EPEVTQTPSHQVTQMGQEVILRCVPISNHLYFYWYRQILGQKVEFLVSFYNNEISEKSEIFDDQFSVERPDGSNFTLKIRSTKLEDSAMYFCASSTGTSGREVYNEQFFGPGTRLTVL.

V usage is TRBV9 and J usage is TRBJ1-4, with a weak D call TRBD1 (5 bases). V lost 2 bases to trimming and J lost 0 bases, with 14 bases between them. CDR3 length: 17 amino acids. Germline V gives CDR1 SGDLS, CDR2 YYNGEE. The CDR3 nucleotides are TGTGCCAGCAGCGTTTCAACGGGGGTCGCAACTAATGAAAAACTGTTTTTT. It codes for CASSVSTGVATNEKLFF. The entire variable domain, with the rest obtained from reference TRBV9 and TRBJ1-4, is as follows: DSGVTQTPKHLITATGQRVTLRCSPRSGDLSVYWYQQSLDQGLQFLIQYYNGEERAKGNILERFSAQQFPDLHSELNLSSLELGDSALYFCASSVSTGVATNEKLFFGSGTQLSVL.

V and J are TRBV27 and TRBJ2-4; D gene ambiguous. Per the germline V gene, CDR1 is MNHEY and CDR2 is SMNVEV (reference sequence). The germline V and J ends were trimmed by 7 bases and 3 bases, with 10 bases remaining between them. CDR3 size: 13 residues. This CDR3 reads CASTPPDKNIQYF. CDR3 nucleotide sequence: TGTGCCAGCACCCCACCGGACAAAAACATTCAGTACTTC.

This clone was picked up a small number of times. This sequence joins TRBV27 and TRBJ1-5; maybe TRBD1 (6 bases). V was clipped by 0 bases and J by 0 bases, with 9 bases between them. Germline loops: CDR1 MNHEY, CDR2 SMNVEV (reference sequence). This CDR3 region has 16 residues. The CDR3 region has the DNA TGTGCCAGCAGTTTATCAGGGGGAAGTAGCAATCAGCCCCAGCATTTT. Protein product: CASSLSGGSSNQPQHF.

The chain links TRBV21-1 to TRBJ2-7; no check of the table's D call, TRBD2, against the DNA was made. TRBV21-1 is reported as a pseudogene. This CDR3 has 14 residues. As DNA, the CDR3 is TGTGCCAGCAGCAAAACGGGGTTCGCCTACGAGCAGTACTTC. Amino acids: CASSKTGFAYEQYF.

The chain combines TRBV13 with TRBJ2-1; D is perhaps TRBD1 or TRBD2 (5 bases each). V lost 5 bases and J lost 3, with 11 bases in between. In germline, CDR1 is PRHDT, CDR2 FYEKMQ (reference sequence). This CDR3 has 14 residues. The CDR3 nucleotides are TGTGCCAGCAGCCACTGGGACCGCTACAATGAGCAGTTCTTC. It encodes CASSHWDRYNEQFF.

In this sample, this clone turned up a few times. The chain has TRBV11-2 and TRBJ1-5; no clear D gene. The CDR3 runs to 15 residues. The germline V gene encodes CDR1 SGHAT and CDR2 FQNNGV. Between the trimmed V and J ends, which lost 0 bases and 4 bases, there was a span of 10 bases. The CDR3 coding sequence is TGTGCCAGCAGCTTAGATCCCGGGAGAAATCAGCCCCAGCATTTT. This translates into CASSLDPGRNQPQHF.

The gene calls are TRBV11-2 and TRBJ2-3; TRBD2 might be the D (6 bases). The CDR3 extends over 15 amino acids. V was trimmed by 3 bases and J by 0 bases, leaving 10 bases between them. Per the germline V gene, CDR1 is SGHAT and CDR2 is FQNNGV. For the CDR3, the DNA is TGTGCCAGCAGCTTTGGGGGGAGTAGCACAGATACGCAGTATTTT. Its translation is CASSFGGSSTDTQYF. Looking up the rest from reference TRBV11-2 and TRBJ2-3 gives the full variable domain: EAGVAQSPRYKIIEKRQSVAFWCNPISGHATLYWYQQILGQGPKLLIQFQNNGVVDDSQLPKDRFSAERLKGVDSTLKIQPAKLEDSAVYLCASSFGGSSTDTQYFGPGTRLTVL.

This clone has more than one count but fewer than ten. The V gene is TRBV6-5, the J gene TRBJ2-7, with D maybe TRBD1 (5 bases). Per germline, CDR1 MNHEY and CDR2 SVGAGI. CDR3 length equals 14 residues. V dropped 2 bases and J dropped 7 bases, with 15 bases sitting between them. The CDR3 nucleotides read TGTGCCAGCAGTTACGGTCAGGGATTGGCGGAGCAGTACTTC. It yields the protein CASSYGQGLAEQYF.

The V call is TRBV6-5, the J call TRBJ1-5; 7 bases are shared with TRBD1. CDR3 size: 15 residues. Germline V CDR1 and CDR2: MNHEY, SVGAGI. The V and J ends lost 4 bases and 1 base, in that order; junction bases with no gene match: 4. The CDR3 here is CASSSDRASNQPQHF. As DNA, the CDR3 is TGTGCCAGCAGTTCAGACAGGGCGAGCAATCAGCCCCAGCATTTT.

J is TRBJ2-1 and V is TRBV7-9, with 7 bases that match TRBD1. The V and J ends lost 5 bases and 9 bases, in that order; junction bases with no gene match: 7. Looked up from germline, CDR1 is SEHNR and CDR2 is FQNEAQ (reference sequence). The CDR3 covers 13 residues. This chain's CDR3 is CASSDRDTGEQFF. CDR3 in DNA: TGTGCCAGCAGCGACAGGGACACAGGTGAGCAGTTCTTC. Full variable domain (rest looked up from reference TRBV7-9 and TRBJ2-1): DTGVSQNPRHKITKRGQNVTFRCDPISEHNRLYWYRQTLGQGPEFLTYFQNEAQLEKSRLLSDRFSAERPKGSFSTLEIQRTEQGDSAMYLCASSDRDTGEQFFGPGTRLTVL.

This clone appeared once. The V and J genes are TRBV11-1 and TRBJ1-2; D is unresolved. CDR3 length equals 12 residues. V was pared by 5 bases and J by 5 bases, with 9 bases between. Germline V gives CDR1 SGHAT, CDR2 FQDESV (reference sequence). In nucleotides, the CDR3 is TGTGCCAGCAGCCATGGGATTTATGGCTACACCTTC. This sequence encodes CASSHGIYGYTF.

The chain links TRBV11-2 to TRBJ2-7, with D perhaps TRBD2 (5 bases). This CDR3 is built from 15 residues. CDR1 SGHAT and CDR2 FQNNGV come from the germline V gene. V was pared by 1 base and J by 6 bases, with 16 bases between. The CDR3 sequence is CASSLGHAGNSEQYF. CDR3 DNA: TGTGCCAGCAGCTTAGGACACGCGGGTAATAGCGAGCAGTACTTC.

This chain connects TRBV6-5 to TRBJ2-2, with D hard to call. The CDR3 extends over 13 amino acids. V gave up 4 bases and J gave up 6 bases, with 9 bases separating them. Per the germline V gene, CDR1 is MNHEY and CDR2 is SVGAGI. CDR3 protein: CASSSDAAGELFF. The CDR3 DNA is TGTGCCAGCAGTTCCGACGCGGCCGGGGAGCTGTTTTTT.

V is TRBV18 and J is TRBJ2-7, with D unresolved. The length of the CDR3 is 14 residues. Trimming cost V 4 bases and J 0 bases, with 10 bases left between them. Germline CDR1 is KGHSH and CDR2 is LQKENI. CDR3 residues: CASSRAGSSYEQYF. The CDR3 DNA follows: TGTGCCAGCTCACGCGCAGGCAGCTCCTACGAGCAGTACTTC.

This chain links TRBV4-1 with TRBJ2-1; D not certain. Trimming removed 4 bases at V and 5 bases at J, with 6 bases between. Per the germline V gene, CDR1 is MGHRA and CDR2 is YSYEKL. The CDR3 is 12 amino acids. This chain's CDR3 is CASSLTDNEQFF. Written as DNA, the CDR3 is TGCGCCAGCAGCCTAACAGACAATGAGCAGTTCTTC.

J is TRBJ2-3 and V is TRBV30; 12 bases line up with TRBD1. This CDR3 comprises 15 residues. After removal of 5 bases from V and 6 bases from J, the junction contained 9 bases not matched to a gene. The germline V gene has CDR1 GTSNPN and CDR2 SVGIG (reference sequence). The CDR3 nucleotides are TGTGCCTGGGCTGGGACAGGGGGCTTGTTGGATACGCAGTATTTT. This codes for CAWAGTGGLLDTQYF.

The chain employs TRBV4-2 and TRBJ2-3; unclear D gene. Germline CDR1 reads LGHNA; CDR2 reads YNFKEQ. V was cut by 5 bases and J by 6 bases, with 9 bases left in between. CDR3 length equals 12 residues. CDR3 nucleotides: TGTGCCAGCAGCTTGCACGGTGATACGCAGTATTTT. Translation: CASSLHGDTQYF.

The CDR3 protein is CASSQVDMGFHTGELFF. The CDR3 DNA reads TGCGCCAGCAGCCAAGTGGATATGGGTTTCCACACCGGGGAGCTGTTTTTT. The genes are TRBV4-1 and TRBJ2-2; D unresolved. The CDR3 consists of 17 residues. Trimming stripped 1 base from V and 3 bases from J, with 15 bases between. Germline V gives CDR1 MGHRA, CDR2 YSYEKL.

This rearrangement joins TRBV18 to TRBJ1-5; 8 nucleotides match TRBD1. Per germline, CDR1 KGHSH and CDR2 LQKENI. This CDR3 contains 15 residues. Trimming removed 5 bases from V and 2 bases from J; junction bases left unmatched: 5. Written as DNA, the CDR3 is TGTGCCAGCTCAACGGACAGGGTTCGCAATCAGCCCCAGCATTTT. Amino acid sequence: CASSTDRVRNQPQHF.

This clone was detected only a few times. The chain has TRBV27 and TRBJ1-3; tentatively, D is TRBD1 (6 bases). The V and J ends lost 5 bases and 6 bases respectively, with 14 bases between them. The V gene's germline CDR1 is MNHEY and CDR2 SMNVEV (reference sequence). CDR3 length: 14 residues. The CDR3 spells CASSRGLGQNTIYF. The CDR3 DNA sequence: TGTGCCAGCAGTCGGGGGCTGGGACAAAACACCATATATTTT.

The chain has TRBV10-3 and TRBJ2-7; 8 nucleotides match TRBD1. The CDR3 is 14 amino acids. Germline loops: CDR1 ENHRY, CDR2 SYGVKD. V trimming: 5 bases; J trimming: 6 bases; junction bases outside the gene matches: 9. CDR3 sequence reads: CAISTWAGGGEQYF. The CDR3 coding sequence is TGTGCCATCAGTACGTGGGCAGGGGGCGGCGAGCAGTACTTC.